The source of this TCR beta chain is a study of control samples from healthy donors and cancer patients. TCRdb keeps only in-frame clones here, not all; method: immunoSEQ multiplex PCR. Among 120,000 or so clones listed, 80% to 90% were seen once. Germline V lookup: CDR1 MNHEY, CDR2 SMNVEV (reference sequence). The CDR3 contains 16 residues. J lost 1 base, V lost 8 bases, and 11 bases had no gene match. The chain employs TRBV27 and TRBJ2-4, with TRBD1 identical over 7 bases. The sequence was obtained from a man between 60 and 70 years old in good health. Material for sequencing was blood. CDR3: CASGDRVGQAKNIQYF. The DNA for the CDR3 is TGTGCCAGCGGTGACAGGGTAGGACAGGCCAAAAACATTCAGTACTTC.